This TCR beta chain was observed in a study of blood T cell repertoires in COVID-19. Background on the study: T cells, B-cell-depleted T cells, or PBMCs provided the cDNA or gDNA that served as material.

Profiled with immunoSEQ multiplex PCR; TCRdb holds only in-frame clones, not every one. The data show roughly 200,000 clones, with approximately 85% seen just once and 3% to 3.5% held by the top ten. This TCR came from a man between 60 and 75 years old with acute or convalescent COVID-19. Sequencing used peripheral blood.

CDR3 loop: CAWVATDGRTNEKLFF. For the CDR3, the DNA is TGTGCCTGGGTCGCTACGGACGGGAGAACTAATGAAAAACTGTTTTTT. The chain joins TRBV30 to TRBJ1-4; the D is unclear. This CDR3 contains 16 residues. With 5 bases removed from V and 1 base from J, the gap between germline ends came to 17 bases. From germline, CDR1 is GTSNPN and CDR2 SVGIG (reference sequence). Full variable domain (rest looked up from reference TRBV30 and TRBJ1-4): SQTIHQWPATLVQPVGSPLSLECTVEGTSNPNLYWYRQAAGRGLQLLFYSVGIGQISSEVPQNLSASRPQDRQFILSSKKLLLSDSGFYLCAWVATDGRTNEKLFFGSGTQLSVL.